This TCR beta chain stems from a study of blood T cell repertoires in COVID-19. Whole-study context: Nucleic acid was either cDNA or gDNA, and it came from T cells, B-cell-depleted T cells, or PBMCs.

Method: immunoSEQ multiplex PCR; TCRdb's copy keeps in-frame clones and lacks some. Among approximately 200,000 clones listed, 85% to 90% were seen once. V shed 3 bases and J shed 2 bases, with 13 bases lying between them. The CDR3 sequence is 16 residues long. Germline CDR1 KGHDR, CDR2 SFDVKD. The clonotype was recovered from a man aged 25 to 40 with COVID-19, enrolled during active disease. The chain combines TRBV24-1 with TRBJ2-1, with D possibly being TRBD1 (5 bases). Sequencing was performed on peripheral blood. The CDR3 reads CATSDRTTDTYNEQFF. The DNA of the CDR3 is TGTGCCACCAGTGATCGGACGACAGATACCTACAATGAGCAGTTCTTC.